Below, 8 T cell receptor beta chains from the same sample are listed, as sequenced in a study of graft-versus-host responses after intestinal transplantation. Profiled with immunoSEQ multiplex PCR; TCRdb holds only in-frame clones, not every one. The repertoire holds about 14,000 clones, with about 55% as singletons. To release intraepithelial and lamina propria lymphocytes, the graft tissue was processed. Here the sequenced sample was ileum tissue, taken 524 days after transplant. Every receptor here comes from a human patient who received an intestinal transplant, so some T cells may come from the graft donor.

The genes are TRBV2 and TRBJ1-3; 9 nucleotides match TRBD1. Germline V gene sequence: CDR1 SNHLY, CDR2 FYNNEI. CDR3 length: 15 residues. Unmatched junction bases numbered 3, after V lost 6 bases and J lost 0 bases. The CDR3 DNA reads TGTGCCAGCAGCTCGACAGGGGGCTCTGGAAACACCATATATTTT. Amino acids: CASSSTGGSGNTIYF.

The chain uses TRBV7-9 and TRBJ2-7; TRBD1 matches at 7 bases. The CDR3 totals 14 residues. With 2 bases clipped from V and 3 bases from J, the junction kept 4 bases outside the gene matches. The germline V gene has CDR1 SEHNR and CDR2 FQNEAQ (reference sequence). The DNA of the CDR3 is TGTGCCAGCAGCTTATCAGCAGGGGGCTACGAGCAGTACTTC. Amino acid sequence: CASSLSAGGYEQYF.

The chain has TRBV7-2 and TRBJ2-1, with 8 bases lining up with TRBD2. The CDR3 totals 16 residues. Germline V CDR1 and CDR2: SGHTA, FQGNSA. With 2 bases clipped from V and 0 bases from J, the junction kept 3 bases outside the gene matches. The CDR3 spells CASSLTSGRSYNEQFF. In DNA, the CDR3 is TGTGCCAGCAGCTTAACTAGCGGCCGCTCCTACAATGAGCAGTTCTTC.

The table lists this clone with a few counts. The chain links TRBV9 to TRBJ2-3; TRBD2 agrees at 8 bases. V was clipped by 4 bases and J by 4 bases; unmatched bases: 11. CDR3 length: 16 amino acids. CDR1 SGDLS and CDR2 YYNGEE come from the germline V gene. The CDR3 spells CASSPQPGGAADTQYF. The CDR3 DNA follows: TGTGCCAGCAGCCCCCAACCGGGGGGGGCGGCAGATACGCAGTATTTT.

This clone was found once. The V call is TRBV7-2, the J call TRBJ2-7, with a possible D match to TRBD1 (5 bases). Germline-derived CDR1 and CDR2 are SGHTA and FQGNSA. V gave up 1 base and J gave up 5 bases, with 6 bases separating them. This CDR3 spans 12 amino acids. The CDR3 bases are TGTGCCAGCAGCTTAGGCAGGGACGAGCAGTACTTC. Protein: CASSLGRDEQYF.

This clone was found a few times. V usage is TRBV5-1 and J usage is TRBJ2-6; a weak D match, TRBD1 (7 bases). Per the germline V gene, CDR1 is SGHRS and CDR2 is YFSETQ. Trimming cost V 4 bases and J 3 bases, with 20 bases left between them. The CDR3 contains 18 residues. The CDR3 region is CASSGRGGGAVGANVLTF. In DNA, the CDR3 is TGCGCCAGCAGCGGACGTGGAGGGGGCGCGGTTGGGGCCAACGTCCTGACTTTC.

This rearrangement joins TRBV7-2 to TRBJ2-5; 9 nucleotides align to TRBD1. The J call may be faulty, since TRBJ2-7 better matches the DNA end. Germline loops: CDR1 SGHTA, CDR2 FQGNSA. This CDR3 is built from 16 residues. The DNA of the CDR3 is TGTGCCAGCAGCATACTCGACAGGGGGGCAAGGTACGAGCAGTACTTC. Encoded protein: CASSILDRGARYEQYF.

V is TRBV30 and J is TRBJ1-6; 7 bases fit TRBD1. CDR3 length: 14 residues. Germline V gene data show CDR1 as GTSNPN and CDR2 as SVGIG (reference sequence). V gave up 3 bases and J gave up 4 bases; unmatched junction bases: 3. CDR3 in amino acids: CAWREGQYNSPLHF. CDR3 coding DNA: TGTGCCTGGAGAGAGGGACAGTATAATTCACCCCTCCACTTT.